This TCR beta chain was recovered during a study of T-cell memory formation after mild COVID-19. One entry per CDR3 protein results from TCRdb running MiXCR on the 5' RACE reads. The table includes about 180,000 distinct CDR3 sequences, 15% to 20% detected once. Per the germline V gene, CDR1 is LGHNA and CDR2 is YNFKEQ. This CDR3 is 16 amino acids long. J lost 4 bases, V lost 0 bases, and 3 bases had no gene match. The V call is TRBV4-2, the J call TRBJ1-2; 12 nucleotides line up with TRBD1. The clonotype comes from an adult woman who had mild COVID-19 (a few samples of this study predate the infection). Cell type and time point are not known. Source material: PBMCs or a T cell subset sorted from them (not recorded which). The CDR3, as DNA: TGTGCCAGCAGCCAAGAGGGGACAGGGGGCACCTATGGCTACACCTTC. The encoded protein is CASSQEGTGGTYGYTF.